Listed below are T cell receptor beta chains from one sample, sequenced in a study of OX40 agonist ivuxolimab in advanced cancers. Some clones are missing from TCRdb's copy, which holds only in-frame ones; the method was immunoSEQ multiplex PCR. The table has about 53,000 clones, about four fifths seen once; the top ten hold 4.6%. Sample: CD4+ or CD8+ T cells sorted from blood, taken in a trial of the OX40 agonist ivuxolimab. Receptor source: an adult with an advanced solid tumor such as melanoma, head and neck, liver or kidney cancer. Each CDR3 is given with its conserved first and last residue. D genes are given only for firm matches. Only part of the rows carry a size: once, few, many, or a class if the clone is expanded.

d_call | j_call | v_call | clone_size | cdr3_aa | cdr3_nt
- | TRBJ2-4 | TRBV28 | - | CASRPGGGKNIQYF | TGTGCCAGTCGACCAGGAGGGGGCAAAAACATTCAGTACTTC
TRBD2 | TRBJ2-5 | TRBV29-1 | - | CSVEDAAGGETQYF | TGCAGCGTTGAAGATGCAGCGGGAGGAGAGACCCAGTACTTC
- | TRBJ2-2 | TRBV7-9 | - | CASSLDQGFTGELFF | TGTGCCAGCAGCTTAGATCAGGGCTTTACCGGGGAGCTGTTTTTT
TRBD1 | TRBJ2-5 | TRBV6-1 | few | CASSEGATGGQETQYF | TGTGCCAGCAGTGAAGGGGCGACAGGGGGCCAAGAGACCCAGTACTTC
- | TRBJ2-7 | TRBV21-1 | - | CASSKVGAETYEQYF | TGTGCCAGCAGCAAAGTTGGCGCAGAAACCTACGAGCAGTACTTC
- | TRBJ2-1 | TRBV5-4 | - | CASSLLARDEQFF | TGTGCCAGCAGCTTACTAGCTAGGGATGAGCAGTTCTTC
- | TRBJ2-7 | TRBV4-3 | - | CASSQDGAGSYEQYF | TGCGCCAGCAGCCAAGATGGGGCGGGCTCCTACGAGCAGTACTTC
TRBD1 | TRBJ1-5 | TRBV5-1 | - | CASSLLGGTGNQPQHF | TGCGCCAGCAGCCTACTTGGGGGGACAGGGAATCAGCCCCAGCATTTT
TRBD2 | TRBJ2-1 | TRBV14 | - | CASSLSSRGTSGSQQFF | TGTGCCAGCAGCCTCTCCTCACGTGGGACTAGCGGGAGTCAGCAGTTCTTC
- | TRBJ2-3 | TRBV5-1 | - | CASRRGNTDTQYF | TGCGCCAGCAGGCGGGGAAACACAGATACGCAGTATTTT
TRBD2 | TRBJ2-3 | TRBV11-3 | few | CASSLGASGRANTQYF | TGTGCCAGCAGCTTAGGGGCTAGCGGGAGGGCTAATACGCAGTATTTT
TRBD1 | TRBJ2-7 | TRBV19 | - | CASGIGGLRGEQYF | TGTGCCAGTGGTATAGGGGGCTTACGAGGCGAGCAGTACTTC
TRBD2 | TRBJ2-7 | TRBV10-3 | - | CAISESSGRSSYEQYF | TGTGCCATCAGTGAGTCTAGCGGGAGGAGCTCCTACGAGCAGTACTTC
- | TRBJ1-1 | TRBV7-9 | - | CASNPRGRGPATEAFF | TGTGCCAGCAACCCCCGGGGGCGGGGACCGGCCACTGAAGCTTTCTTT
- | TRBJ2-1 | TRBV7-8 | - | CASTPYGSSYNEQFF | TGTGCCAGCACCCCTTACGGCAGCTCCTACAATGAGCAGTTCTTC
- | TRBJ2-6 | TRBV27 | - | CASSLSRSGANVLTF | TGTGCCAGCAGTTTATCCCGCTCTGGGGCCAACGTCCTGACTTTC
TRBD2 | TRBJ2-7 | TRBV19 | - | CASSIAGGTYEQYF | TGTGCCAGTAGTATAGCGGGAGGCACATACGAGCAGTACTTC
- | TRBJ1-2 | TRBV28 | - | CASRRGAGRSYGYTF | TGTGCCAGCAGGAGGGGCGCAGGGAGGAGCTATGGCTACACCTTC
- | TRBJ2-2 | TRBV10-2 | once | CASRGLGTGELFF | TGCGCCAGCAGGGGGCTGGGTACCGGGGAGCTGTTTTTT
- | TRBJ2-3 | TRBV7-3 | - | CASSLGRDTDTQYF | TGTGCCAGCAGCTTAGGGCGGGACACAGATACGCAGTATTTT
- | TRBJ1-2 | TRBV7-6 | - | CASSPNLQGRTGYTF | TGTGCCAGCAGTCCAAACCTACAGGGAAGGACTGGCTACACCTTC
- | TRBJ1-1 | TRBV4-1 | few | CASSLNPQGLSEAFF | TGCGCCAGCAGCCTAAATCCCCAGGGTCTCTCTGAAGCTTTCTTT
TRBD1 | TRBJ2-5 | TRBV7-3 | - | CASSSPWTGEPETQYF | TGTGCCAGCAGCTCCCCCTGGACAGGGGAACCAGAGACCCAGTACTTC
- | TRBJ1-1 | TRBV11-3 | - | CASSFSSVTEAFF | TGTGCCAGCAGCTTCAGTAGCGTCACTGAAGCTTTCTTT
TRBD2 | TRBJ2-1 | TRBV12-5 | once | CASTTPAGATAEQFF | TGTGCTAGTACCACCCCAGCGGGAGCTACCGCTGAGCAGTTCTTC
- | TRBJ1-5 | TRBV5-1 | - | CASSFGVVGQPQHF | TGCGCCAGCAGCTTTGGTGTGGTGGGTCAGCCCCAGCATTTT
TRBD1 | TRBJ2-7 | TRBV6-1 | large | CASSEGGTVYEQYF | TGTGCCAGCAGTGAAGGAGGGACAGTCTACGAGCAGTACTTC
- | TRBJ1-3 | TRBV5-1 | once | CASSLRWADRNTIYF | TGCGCCAGCAGCCTCCGGTGGGCAGACCGAAACACCATATATTTT
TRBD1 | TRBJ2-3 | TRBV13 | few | CASSLGQGFRTDTQYF | TGTGCCAGCAGCTTAGGACAGGGGTTCAGAACAGATACGCAGTATTTT
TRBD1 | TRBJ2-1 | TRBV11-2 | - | CASSLGGQGSPNEQFF | TGTGCCAGCAGCCTAGGAGGACAGGGGAGCCCCAATGAGCAGTTCTTC
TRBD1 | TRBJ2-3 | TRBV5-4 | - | CASSSDRGQPDTQYF | TGTGCCAGCAGCTCTGACAGGGGGCAGCCAGATACGCAGTATTTT
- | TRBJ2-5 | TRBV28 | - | CASSYTTGNRETQYF | TGTGCCAGCAGTTACACAACAGGGAACCGAGAGACCCAGTACTTC
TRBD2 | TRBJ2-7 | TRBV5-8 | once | CASSQQASGPTNVHEQYF | TGTGCCAGCAGCCAACAGGCTAGCGGACCTACTAATGTACACGAGCAGTACTTC
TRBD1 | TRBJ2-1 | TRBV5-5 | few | CASSLRGQGNNEQFF | TGTGCCAGCAGCTTGAGAGGACAGGGAAACAATGAGCAGTTCTTC
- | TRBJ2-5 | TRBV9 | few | CASSVGGAGQETQYF | TGTGCCAGCAGCGTAGGCGGAGCTGGACAAGAGACCCAGTACTTC
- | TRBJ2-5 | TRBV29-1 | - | CSVEDRAVEETQYF | TGCAGCGTTGAAGATAGGGCAGTCGAAGAGACCCAGTACTTC
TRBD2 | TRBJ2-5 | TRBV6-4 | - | CASSEASGSPQYF | TGTGCCAGCAGTGAGGCTAGCGGGAGCCCCCAGTACTTC
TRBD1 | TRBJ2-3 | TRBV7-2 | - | CASSLGHGQGPLDTQYF | TGTGCCAGCAGCTTAGGGCATGGACAGGGCCCATTAGATACGCAGTATTTT
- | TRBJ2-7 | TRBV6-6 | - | CASSSTSYEQYF | TGTGCCAGCAGTTCCACCTCCTACGAGCAGTACTTC
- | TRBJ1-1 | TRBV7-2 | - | CASSPGRAPEAFF | TGTGCCAGCAGCCCCGGTAGGGCCCCTGAAGCTTTCTTT
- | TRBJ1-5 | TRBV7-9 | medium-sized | CASSPKGGGQPQHF | TGTGCCAGCAGCCCCAAGGGGGGGGGTCAGCCCCAGCATTTT
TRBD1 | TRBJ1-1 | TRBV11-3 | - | CASSLVVSGGHTEAFF | TGTGCCAGCAGCTTAGTAGTGTCAGGGGGTCACACTGAAGCTTTCTTT
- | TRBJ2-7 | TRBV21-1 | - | CASSKARTSGSVYHEQYF | TGTGCCAGCAGCAAAGCGCGGACTAGCGGGAGTGTGTACCACGAGCAGTACTTC
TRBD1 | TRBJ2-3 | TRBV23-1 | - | CASSQSGTGYYTQYF | TGCGCCAGCAGTCAATCCGGGACAGGGTATTATACGCAGTATTTT
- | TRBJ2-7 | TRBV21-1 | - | CASTRTPREQYF | TGTGCCAGCACCCGGACTCCGCGGGAGCAGTACTTC
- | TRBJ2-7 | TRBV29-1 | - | CSAGDTATYEQYF | TGCAGCGCAGGGGACACCGCTACCTACGAGCAGTACTTC
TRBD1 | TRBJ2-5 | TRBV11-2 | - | CASSPPDVDREQTQYF | TGTGCCAGCAGCCCACCCGACGTCGACAGGGAACAGACCCAGTACTTC
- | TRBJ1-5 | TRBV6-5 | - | CASSLDTYQPQHF | TGTGCCAGCAGCCTGGACACTTATCAGCCCCAGCATTTT
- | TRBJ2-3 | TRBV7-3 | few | CASSLGEGITSTDTQYF | TGTGCCAGCAGCTTAGGGGAAGGGATTACTAGCACAGATACGCAGTATTTT
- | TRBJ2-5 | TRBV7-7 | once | CASSLGGQETQYF | TGTGCCAGCAGCTTAGGGGGGCAAGAGACCCAGTACTTC